One and the same sample provided the 23 T cell receptor beta chains below, sequenced in a study of blood T cell repertoires in COVID-19. TCRdb's copy holds only in-frame clones and misses some; the assay was immunoSEQ multiplex PCR. Of a few hundred thousand clones in the sample, approximately 85% were seen once. The specimen sequenced was PBMCs or T cells enriched from blood (not recorded which). The receptors originated from a man aged 30-40 years who had recovered from COVID-19.

The chain recombines TRBV6-5 with TRBJ2-7; D perhaps matches TRBD2 (7 bases). This CDR3 has 13 amino acids. Germline values: CDR1 MNHEY, CDR2 SVGAGI. Trimming took off 8 bases at V and 6 bases at J, with 17 bases between the two ends. The CDR3: CASQIGEGGEQYF. DNA of the CDR3: TGTGCCAGCCAGATAGGGGAGGGGGGCGAGCAGTACTTC.

The CDR3 region has the DNA TGTGCCAGCAGCATTTATAGGGGCGGGAGGGCCGGCTACGAGCAGTACTTC. This translates into CASSIYRGGRAGYEQYF. The chain employs TRBV11-2 and TRBJ2-7; 9 nucleotides agree with TRBD2. CDR1 and CDR2 (germline): SGHAT, FQNNGV. There are 17 residues in the CDR3. The junction had 14 bases not matched to a gene; V was cut back by 5 bases and J by 3 bases.

CDR3 in amino acids: CASSSASGVDTEAFF. CDR3 in DNA: TGCGCCAGCAGCTCGGCATCGGGGGTCGACACTGAAGCTTTCTTT. J is TRBJ1-1 and V is TRBV5-1; perhaps TRBD1 as D (5 bases). The V gene lost 3 bases and the J gene lost 3 bases, with 15 bases spanning the gap. CDR1 is SGHRS and CDR2 is YFSETQ in the germline V gene. The CDR3 spans 15 residues.

This clone came up once. The V call is TRBV7-9, the J call TRBJ2-1, with unresolved D. The CDR3 totals 13 residues. V was cut by 5 bases and J by 12 bases, with 17 bases left in between. Germline-derived CDR1 and CDR2 are SEHNR and FQNEAQ (reference sequence). CDR3 protein: CASSPTGLWVQFF. The CDR3 DNA reads TGTGCCAGCAGCCCGACGGGTCTATGGGTGCAGTTCTTC.

The chain carries TRBV5-4 and TRBJ1-2, with 7 bases that match TRBD1. CDR3 length: 13 residues. Germline values: CDR1 SGHNT, CDR2 YYREEE (reference sequence). V was pared by 3 bases and J by 4 bases, with 3 bases of the junction left unmatched. The CDR3 DNA sequence: TGTGCCAGCAGCTCGCAGGGGGGCTATGGCTACACCTTC. It yields the protein CASSSQGGYGYTF.

CDR3: CASNKGLAKYNEQFF. The DNA of the CDR3 is TGTGCCAGTAACAAAGGACTAGCGAAGTACAATGAGCAGTTCTTC. V and J are TRBV19 and TRBJ2-1; 9 nucleotides agree with TRBD2. The CDR3 extends over 15 amino acids. The germline V gene has CDR1 LNHDA and CDR2 SQIVND (reference sequence). J lost 4 bases, V lost 7 bases, and 8 bases had no gene match.

The genes are TRBV19 and TRBJ2-4; 9 bases map to TRBD2. CDR1 and CDR2 from the germline V gene are LNHDA and SQIVND (reference sequence). The CDR3 has 13 residues. V was clipped by 8 bases and J by 11 bases; unmatched bases: 10. For the CDR3, the DNA is TGTGCCAGTTCAGCGGGGGGCCAGCAGGTTCAGTACTTC. Its protein product is CASSAGGQQVQYF.

V and J are TRBV3-1 (or the pseudogene TRBV3-2) and TRBJ1-4; D is unresolved. Per germline, CDR1 LGHDT and CDR2 YNNKEL (reference sequence). There are 11 residues in the CDR3. The V end lost 3 bases, the J end lost 8 bases, and 4 bases lay between the germline ends. CDR3 amino acids: CASSHSEKLFF. The CDR3 DNA sequence: TGTGCCAGCAGCCATAGCGAAAAACTGTTTTTT.

The rearrangement joins TRBV11-2 to TRBJ2-7, with D possibly matching TRBD1 (6 bases). The CDR3 runs 15 residues. The V gene lost 4 bases and the J gene lost 2 bases, with 15 bases spanning the gap. Germline V gene sequence: CDR1 SGHAT, CDR2 FQNNGV. The CDR3 coding sequence is TGTGCCAGCAGCTCGCCGGGACATCGGACCTACGAGCAGTACTTC. Translation gives CASSSPGHRTYEQYF. Variable domain in full (rest from reference TRBV11-2 and TRBJ2-7): EAGVAQSPRYKIIEKRQSVAFWCNPISGHATLYWYQQILGQGPKLLIQFQNNGVVDDSQLPKDRFSAERLKGVDSTLKIQPAKLEDSAVYLCASSSPGHRTYEQYFGPGTRLTVT.

The chain links TRBV13 to TRBJ2-7, with a tentative D call TRBD2 (5 bases). Trimming cost V 3 bases and J 4 bases, with 10 bases left between them. Germline CDR1 and CDR2: PRHDT and FYEKMQ (reference sequence). CDR3 size: 13 residues. The CDR3 protein is CASSFAGDYEQYF. In DNA form, the CDR3 reads TGTGCCAGCAGCTTCGCCGGGGATTACGAGCAGTACTTC. Filled out from reference TRBV13 and TRBJ2-7, the complete variable domain reads AAGVIQSPRHLIKEKRETATLKCYPIPRHDTVYWYQQGPGQDPQFLISFYEKMQSDKGSIPDRFSAQQFSDYHSELNMSSLELGDSALYFCASSFAGDYEQYFGPGTRLTVT.

Concerning this clone itself: At the DNA level, this CDR3 is encoded by other sequences in the same sample as well. This chain joins TRBV9 and TRBJ1-1, with D tentatively TRBD1 (5 bases). The CDR3 covers 13 residues. The ends were cut back, 2 bases at V and 4 bases at J, with 9 bases in the middle. The germline gives CDR1 SGDLS, CDR2 YYNGEE. DNA for the CDR3: TGTGCCAGCAGCGTGGGGGGTAGCACTGAAGCTTTCTTT. Translated, it gives CASSVGGSTEAFF.

The chain has TRBV7-8 and TRBJ1-1, with D hard to call. This CDR3 contains 14 residues. Per germline, CDR1 SGHVS and CDR2 FQNEAQ. Trimming removed 3 bases from V and 3 bases from J, with 11 bases in between. The CDR3 is CASSFEGWDTEAFF. The CDR3 nucleotides are TGTGCCAGCAGCTTCGAGGGTTGGGACACTGAAGCTTTCTTT.

The chain employs TRBV2 and TRBJ2-1, with a weak D call TRBD2 (6 bases). Trimming stripped 3 bases from V and 0 bases from J, with 9 bases between. The V gene's germline CDR1 is SNHLY and CDR2 FYNNEI. The CDR3 has 15 amino acids. The CDR3 here is CASSEEGSSYNEQFF. For the CDR3, the DNA is TGTGCCAGCAGTGAGGAGGGGAGCTCCTACAATGAGCAGTTCTTC.

Only one count was recorded for this clone. This CDR3 is CASSPTVNQPQHF. The DNA for the CDR3 is TGTGCCAGCAGCCCAACGGTCAATCAGCCCCAGCATTTT. The chain joins TRBV6-5 to TRBJ1-5; D gene uncertain. The germline V gene has CDR1 MNHEY and CDR2 SVGAGI. V was cut by 6 bases and J by 3 bases, with 9 bases left in between. The CDR3 totals 13 residues.

The V call is TRBV15, the J call TRBJ2-1; 12 bases map to TRBD2. The CDR3 contains 13 residues. The germline CDR1 and CDR2 sequences are LNHNV and YYDKDF (reference sequence). Written as DNA, the CDR3 is TGTGCTACTAGCGGGGGGATCTACAATGAGCAGTTCTTC. This gives the protein CATSGGIYNEQFF.

J is TRBJ1-5 and V is TRBV29-1; 9 bases align to TRBD1. J was trimmed by 4 bases and V by 4 bases; bases with no gene match: 2. CDR3 length: 13 residues. Germline CDR1 SQVTM, CDR2 ANQGSEA. DNA of the CDR3: TGCAGCGTTGGCGGGACAGGGAATCAGCCCCAGCATTTT. It is translated as CSVGGTGNQPQHF.

The chain combines TRBV5-1 with TRBJ2-1; D is ambiguous. CDR3 size: 15 residues. V lost 0 bases, J lost 0 bases, and 7 bases lay in between. Per germline, CDR1 SGHRS and CDR2 YFSETQ. CDR3 nucleotide sequence: TGCGCCAGCAGCTTGGATACGAGCTCCTACAATGAGCAGTTCTTC. It is translated as CASSLDTSSYNEQFF. The whole variable domain, filled in from reference TRBV5-1 and TRBJ2-1, reads KAGVTQTPRYLIKTRGQQVTLSCSPISGHRSVSWYQQTPGQGLQFLFEYFSETQRNKGNFPGRFSGRQFSNSRSEMNVSTLELGDSALYLCASSLDTSSYNEQFFGPGTRLTVL.

This chain links TRBV23-1 with TRBJ2-1; D may be TRBD2 (6 bases). Being an ORF, TRBV23-1 has a function that is uncertain. Trimming took off 3 bases at V and 7 bases at J, with 22 bases between the two ends. This CDR3 has 17 amino acids. In DNA form, the CDR3 reads TGCGCCAGCAGTCATTCTAGCCTGCGGACGGGGGTAAATGAGCAGTTCTTC. Amino acids: CASSHSSLRTGVNEQFF.

This chain uses TRBV6-5 with TRBJ1-3; D perhaps matches TRBD1 (6 bases). Germline values: CDR1 MNHEY, CDR2 SVGAGI. This CDR3 is 15 amino acids long. V was shortened by 8 bases and J by 4 bases, with 18 bases between the two germline ends. CDR3 nucleotides: TGTGCCAGCGGGGGAGTGAGGGGGTCGGGAAACACCATATATTTT. This gives the protein CASGGVRGSGNTIYF.

This chain joins TRBV18 and TRBJ2-1; D might be TRBD1 (6 bases). Germline V gene sequence: CDR1 KGHSH, CDR2 LQKENI. V shed 3 bases and J shed 2 bases, with 14 bases lying between them. The CDR3 totals 16 residues. CDR3 nucleotide sequence: TGTGCCAGCTCACCTAACGACCACAGGGCCTACAATGAGCAGTTCTTC. Translated: CASSPNDHRAYNEQFF.

The CDR3: CASSSGNSPLHF. In DNA, the CDR3 is TGTGCCAGCAGCTCGGGTAATTCACCCCTCCACTTT. V usage is TRBV7-9 and J usage is TRBJ1-6, with D hard to call. This CDR3 region has 12 residues. Per germline, CDR1 SEHNR and CDR2 FQNEAQ (reference sequence). The ends were cut back, 4 bases at V and 6 bases at J, with 4 bases in the middle.

This chain joins TRBV7-8 and TRBJ1-2, with 9 bases lining up with TRBD1. Germline assignment: CDR1 SGHVS and CDR2 FQNEAQ. V gave up 2 bases and J gave up 0 bases; unmatched junction bases: 7. The CDR3 has 17 residues. DNA for the CDR3: TGTGCCAGCAGCTTACTTCCGGGACAGGGCTCTAACTATGGCTACACCTTC. Protein product: CASSLLPGQGSNYGYTF.

The rearrangement links TRBV11-2 to TRBJ2-7, with 11 bases that match TRBD2. The CDR3 runs 14 residues. The J segment lost 9 bases and the V segment lost 7 bases, leaving 11 bases of the junction unmatched. Germline lookup yields CDR1 SGHAT and CDR2 FQNNGV. CDR3 nucleotides: TGTGCCAGCACCCGGACTAGCGGGTCGGCGGGGCAGTACTTC. Its protein is CASTRTSGSAGQYF.